Described below is a single T cell receptor beta chain sequence and its context. Its antigen is not yet known. No base quality information exists; no much larger clone differs at one position. This sample is drawn from a study of shared clonotypes between healthy human individuals (dated by TCRdb to about 2020). Turning to the overall study: The cohort comprised a couple of women and three men aged 18 to 49 years. Leukapheresis yielded between about 0.85 and 10 billion PBMCs per donor. Libraries were prepared and TCR repertoires were sequenced by different laboratories using diverse techniques, in order to increase sequencing depth and limit assay-specific biases. Per donor, three plates each were used for CD4 naive and CD4 memory, two for CD8 naive, and one for CD8 memory. Blood TCR repertoires of a handful of healthy adults were deeply sequenced to estimate repertoire size and the extent of clonotype sharing between individuals. Overall study results and their limits: Pairwise subsampling indicated that sequencing depth was expected to affect the degree of clonotype sharing among donors. Rarefaction of sorted-subset datasets indicated incomplete sequencing despite the large sequencing depth. Sampling was restricted to blood, and TCR repertoires in tissue are likely to differ from TCR repertoires in blood. Estimated clonotype richness was generally larger for naive than for memory subsets. Sharing across a few donors was observed for approximately 4.6% of naive CD4, less than 4% of naive CD8, around 2.5% of memory CD4, and roughly 0.43% of memory CD8 clonotypes. The small number of donors limited the genetic and exposure-history diversity represented. Compared with non-shared clonotypes, clonotypes shared by all four sorted-subset donors had higher generation probabilities.

The donors were healthy, HIV-negative adults with no recently reported acute infections or vaccinations. All donors were Caucasian adults living in Nashville, Tennessee, USA. CD4+ T cells were enriched by magnetic negative selection; naive cells were then positively selected on CD45RA, and the negative fraction formed the memory subset. Blood was obtained by leukapheresis, after which PBMCs were separated by Ficoll-Histopaque density gradient centrifugation and cryopreserved in liquid nitrogen vapor phase. Purity and quantity of every magnetically sorted T cell population were checked by analytical flow cytometry. Genomic DNA was isolated from each sorted fraction and quantified by UV absorbance on a Nanodrop 2000c. Using the deep immunoSEQ assay, TCR CDR3 regions were amplified from genomic DNA by multiplex PCR. Genomic DNA extracted from each cell subset was distributed evenly over all wells of several immunoSEQ 96-well plates, and each plate served as one replicate. For sorted subsets, roughly 200 ng of genomic DNA, equivalent to roughly 30,000 T cell genomes, went into each replicate PCR. Purified libraries were measured with a Qubit 3.0 fluorometer, size-checked on a Bioanalyzer 2100, and measured again with the KAPA Library Quantification kit. A separate single-read 150-cycle Illumina NextSeq 550 flow cell was used to sequence each immunoSEQ 96-well plate. The source study handled its data this way. Because the immunoSEQ output held only junctional sequences and lacked quality scores, the filtering could not match the filtering applied to full-length reads. To assign V/J genes and CDR3, sequences were annotated against IMGT germline references using PyIR, a Python wrapper for IgBLAST v1.9. Reads with weak V/J assignments (E-value above 1e-6), missing CDR3, stop codons, out-of-frame junctions, or ambiguous translated residues were removed. A V3J clonotype was defined by an identical inferred V gene, J gene, and CDR3 amino acid sequence. Percentage overlap between repertoires was computed as shared unique clonotypes divided by the size of the smaller repertoire. Three approaches were used to assess repertoire richness: RTK rarefaction, the Chao1 estimator, and Recon v2.1 estimates of unobserved clonotypes. Generation probabilities for all TCRbeta clonotypes obtained by the gDNA method from a handful of donors were computed using OLGA. TCRdb stores this immuneACCESS table with in-frame sequences only. Part of the clones is absent; in the studies checked, under half of the shortfall reflects unresolved V genes, and no reason is known for the rest. V, J and clone size were drawn from that table, and D and trimming were deduced from the DNA. The table for this sample lists about 1 million clones; around 78% of them were counted only once. The ten most abundant clones make up approximately 0.56% of the sample.

V is pared back by 5 bases and J by 9 bases, with 11 bases lying between the germline termini. The CDR3 measures 12 amino acids from cysteine to phenylalanine. The CDR3 DNA has 36 bases and is translated from base 1. CDR1 and CDR2, looked up from the germline V gene (reference sequence), are MNHEY and SMNVEV. Sequencing was done on a sample of memory CD4+ T cells from PBMCs. The meaning of the sample's cell subset or site label: CD45RA-negative fraction. This TCR was recovered from a man aged 18 to 30 in good health. Some clones in this sample may be carry-over from other donors' samples. The chain uses TRBV27 and TRBJ2-1; the D gene cannot be named for sure. This receptor has the CDR3 CASSDKVGEQFF. In nucleotide form, the sequence is TGTGCCAGCAGTGACAAGGTCGGTGAGCAGTTCTTC.